Listed below are T cell receptor beta chains from one sample, sequenced in a study of T cell responses to AZD1222 COVID-19 vaccine. This table comes from immunoSEQ multiplex PCR, and its TCRdb copy is limited to in-frame clones, with some not included. The data contain 130,000 to 150,000 clones, 80% to 90% of them singletons. The specimen was peripheral blood, collected on day 0 of AZD1222 vaccination. These receptors were obtained from an adult in good health. Each CDR3 is given with its conserved first and last residue. D genes are given only for firm matches. Clone size, where shown, is once, few, many, or a class for clones that have expanded.

V	D	size	J	CDR3	DNA
TRBV7-9	-	-	TRBJ2-7	CASSPSEAPYEQYF	TGTGCCAGCAGCCCCAGCGAAGCCCCCTACGAGCAGTACTTC
TRBV19	-	-	TRBJ1-5	CASRSILKGVSNQPQHF	TGTGCCAGTAGATCAATCCTTAAAGGGGTTAGCAATCAGCCCCAGCATTTT
TRBV12-3/TRBV12-4	-	-	TRBJ2-1	CASSPGLEQFF	TGTGCCAGCAGTCCGGGGCTTGAGCAGTTCTTC
TRBV28	-	-	TRBJ2-7	CASSPTEVIYEQYF	TGTGCCAGCAGTCCGACAGAGGTTATCTACGAGCAGTACTTC
TRBV29-1	TRBD1	-	TRBJ2-1	CSVHRGSYNEQFF	TGCAGCGTCCACAGGGGCAGTTACAATGAGCAGTTCTTC
TRBV19	TRBD2	-	TRBJ2-5	CASSTRTSGGSREETQYF	TGTGCCAGTAGTACGCGGACTAGCGGGGGGAGTCGAGAAGAGACCCAGTACTTC
TRBV7-3	TRBD2	-	TRBJ2-5	CASSLDGRAGETQYF	TGTGCCAGCAGCTTAGACGGGAGGGCCGGAGAGACCCAGTACTTC
TRBV19	-	-	TRBJ2-7	CASSINHAYEQYF	TGTGCCAGTAGTATTAATCACGCCTACGAGCAGTACTTC
TRBV4-1	TRBD2	-	TRBJ2-1	CASSLMALAGVGEQFF	TGCGCCAGCAGCCTAATGGCACTAGCGGGGGTAGGTGAGCAGTTCTTC
TRBV18	-	-	TRBJ1-6	CASSDYNSPLHF	TGTGCCAGCTCTGATTATAATTCACCCCTCCACTTT
TRBV19	-	-	TRBJ1-2	CASSIAGAYGYTF	TGTGCCAGTAGTATAGCGGGGGCCTATGGCTACACCTTC
TRBV28	-	-	TRBJ1-1	CASSSRTEAFF	TGTGCCAGCAGTTCCCGCACTGAAGCTTTCTTT
TRBV19	-	-	TRBJ1-5	CASTPGQNQPQHF	TGTGCCAGTACTCCGGGTCAGAATCAGCCCCAGCATTTT
TRBV7-9	-	-	TRBJ1-1	CASSIPRFETEAFF	TGTGCCAGCAGCATCCCCCGGTTTGAGACTGAAGCTTTCTTT
TRBV30	-	-	TRBJ1-1	CAWSVLNTEAFF	TGTGCCTGGAGCGTTTTGAACACTGAAGCTTTCTTT
TRBV2	TRBD2	-	TRBJ2-7	CASSKWTSGGSYEQYF	TGTGCCAGCAGTAAATGGACTAGCGGAGGCTCCTACGAGCAGTACTTC
TRBV30	TRBD1	-	TRBJ2-7	CAWSNPGQSVHEQYF	TGTGCCTGGAGTAACCCGGGACAGTCGGTCCACGAGCAGTACTTC
TRBV6-6	-	-	TRBJ1-2	CATTLGRGGGYTF	TGTGCCACGACCCTAGGACGGGGCGGAGGCTACACCTTC
TRBV14	-	once	TRBJ1-4	CASSRRIPNEKLFF	TGTGCCAGCAGCCGGCGGATCCCTAATGAAAAACTGTTTTTT
TRBV3-1/TRBV3-2	-	-	TRBJ2-1	CASSQERQDFGTYNEQFF	TGTGCCAGCAGCCAAGAGCGGCAGGACTTTGGAACTTACAATGAGCAGTTCTTC
TRBV19	TRBD1	once	TRBJ1-3	CASRAGGRGNTIYF	TGTGCCAGTAGAGCAGGGGGAAGGGGAAACACCATATATTTT
TRBV9	-	-	TRBJ1-1	CASSVGGVGNTEAFF	TGTGCCAGCAGCGTAGGAGGGGTGGGGAACACTGAAGCTTTCTTT
TRBV7-2	-	-	TRBJ1-2	CASNPLRGYTF	TGTGCCAGCAACCCTCTCAGGGGCTACACCTTC
TRBV10-2	TRBD1	-	TRBJ2-7	CASSGQGLRYEQYF	TGCGCCAGCAGTGGACAGGGGTTACGGTACGAGCAGTACTTC
TRBV19	-	once	TRBJ1-1	CASRGVNTEAFF	TGTGCCAGTAGGGGTGTGAACACTGAAGCTTTCTTT
TRBV29-1	TRBD1	few	TRBJ1-2	CSDRTGTGGTSTF	TGCAGCGACCGCACCGGGACAGGGGGAACTTCAACCTTC
TRBV10-3	-	-	TRBJ1-1	CAISEARGMNTEAFF	TGTGCCATCAGTGAAGCAAGAGGCATGAACACTGAAGCTTTCTTT
TRBV7-8	-	-	TRBJ1-2	CASSLGGDGYTF	TGTGCCAGCAGTCTTGGGGGAGATGGCTACACCTTC
TRBV15	-	-	TRBJ1-5	CATSRDRAANQPQHF	TGTGCCACCAGCAGAGATCGGGCCGCCAATCAGCCCCAGCATTTT
TRBV9	-	-	TRBJ1-6	CASSVGGADSPLHF	TGTGCCAGCAGCGTAGGAGGGGCCGATTCACCCCTCCACTTT
TRBV6-2/TRBV6-3	TRBD1	few	TRBJ1-1	CASSLQQGSTEAFF	TGTGCCAGCAGTTTACAACAGGGGAGCACTGAAGCTTTCTTT
TRBV5-1	-	-	TRBJ2-1	CASSGDHVGNEQFF	TGCGCCAGCAGCGGAGATCACGTCGGCAATGAGCAGTTCTTC
TRBV2	-	-	TRBJ1-6	CASSAQLSPLHF	TGTGCCAGCAGTGCCCAGCTGTCACCCCTCCACTTT
TRBV7-9	-	-	TRBJ2-3	CASSFSTDTQYF	TGTGCCAGCAGCTTTTCCACAGATACGCAGTATTTT
TRBV7-9	-	-	TRBJ2-7	CASSFGAGDSYEQYF	TGTGCCAGCAGCTTCGGTGCAGGGGATTCCTACGAGCAGTACTTC
TRBV18	-	-	TRBJ1-5	CASSPPGDYYSNQPQHF	TGTGCCAGCTCACCACCGGGGGACTATTATAGCAATCAGCCCCAGCATTTT
TRBV6-5	-	-	TRBJ1-4	CASSYSAGTRNEKLFF	TGTGCCAGCAGTTACTCGGCAGGGACACGGAATGAAAAACTGTTTTTT
TRBV5-1	TRBD1	-	TRBJ2-7	CASSLDDREYEQYF	TGCGCCAGCAGCTTGGATGACAGGGAGTACGAGCAGTACTTC
TRBV25-1	-	-	TRBJ2-2	CASSELDNRGPVELFF	TGTGCCAGCAGTGAACTGGACAACCGGGGGCCGGTGGAGCTGTTTTTT
TRBV12-3/TRBV12-4	-	-	TRBJ2-3	CASSLRGWQYF	TGTGCCAGCAGTTTAAGGGGATGGCAGTATTTT
TRBV11-2	TRBD1	-	TRBJ1-2	CASSSARHRGHGYTF	TGTGCCAGCAGCTCAGCTAGACACAGGGGACATGGCTACACCTTC